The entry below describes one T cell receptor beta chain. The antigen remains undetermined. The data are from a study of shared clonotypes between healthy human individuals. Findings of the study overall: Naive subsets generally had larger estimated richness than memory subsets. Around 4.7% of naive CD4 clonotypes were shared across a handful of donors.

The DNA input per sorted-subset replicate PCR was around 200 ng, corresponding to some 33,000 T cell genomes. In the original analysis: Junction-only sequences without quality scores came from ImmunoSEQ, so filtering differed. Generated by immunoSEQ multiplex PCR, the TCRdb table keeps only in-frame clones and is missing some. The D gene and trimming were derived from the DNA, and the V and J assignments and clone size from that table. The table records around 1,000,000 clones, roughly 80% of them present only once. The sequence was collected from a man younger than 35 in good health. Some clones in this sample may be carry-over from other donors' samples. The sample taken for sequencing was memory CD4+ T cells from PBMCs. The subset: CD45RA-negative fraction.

This CDR3 is CASSLGRLGNTEAFF. The CDR3 DNA reads as TGTGCCAGCTCACTCGGACGGTTAGGGAACACTGAAGCTTTCTTT. The chain joins TRBV18 to TRBJ1-1; D is uncertain. V was pared by 4 bases and J by 1 base, with 13 bases between. The length of the CDR3 is 15 residues. Germline CDR1 reads KGHSH; CDR2 reads LQKENI. Complete variable domain (other parts from reference TRBV18 and TRBJ1-1): NAGVMQNPRHLVRRRGQEARLRCSPMKGHSHVYWYRQLPEEGLKFMVYLQKENIIDESGMPKERFSAEFPKEGPSILRIQQVVRGDSAAYFCASSLGRLGNTEAFFGQGTRLTVV.